This T cell receptor (beta chain) was captured by sequencing in a study of cytomegalovirus exposure and HLA in healthy donors. About this clone: Its target is unknown.

Whole-study results and caveats: A reported reduction in N-insertions relative to the roughly 640-donor mean was seen in an Asian-associated ancestry cluster in a later analysis. Later analysis associated a missense DCLRE1C variant with TCR beta V- and J-gene trimming. Reportedly, TCR beta sequences accurately predicted HLA-A and HLA-B alleles in most subjects.

The CDR3 sequence is 17 residues long. V shed 3 bases, J shed 0 bases, and the junction held 8 bases outside the gene matches. The V gene's germline CDR1 is LNHDA and CDR2 SQIVND (reference sequence). 13 Jbeta primers and 60 Vbeta primers were used for the PCR. In the source study's methods: There were about 88 million unique TCR beta chains by a later count, and 10 million to 12 million of them were shared. Method: immunoSEQ multiplex PCR; TCRdb's copy keeps in-frame clones and lacks some. V, J and clone size were drawn from that table, and D and trimming were deduced from the DNA. The table lists 200,000 or so clones, 83% of them singletons, with about 1.4% in the top ten.

The TCR was taken from a girl aged 5 to 17 in good health and CMV-seronegative. The sample comprised PBMCs. The V gene is TRBV19, the J gene TRBJ1-2; 9 nucleotides match TRBD1. CDR3 bases: TGTGCCAGTAGTATGGGACAGGGTCGGGCTGCTAACTATGGCTACACCTTC. Residues: CASSMGQGRAANYGYTF.